This T cell receptor (beta chain) was obtained from a study of blood T cells in healthy people across ages. The study, taken as a whole, reports: The recorded TCR beta diversity per million T cells decreased in a roughly linear manner with age.

The CDR3 consists of 12 residues. CDR1 DFQATT and CDR2 SNEGSKA come from the germline V gene (reference sequence). V gave up 6 bases and J gave up 9 bases, with 15 bases separating them. With respect to this clonotype: Its antigen is unknown.

The use of a sample-barcoded 5' primer and a J-beta primer mix characterized a second PCR of about 6 to 11 cycles. Every cDNA was tagged by a template-switch adaptor with 12 random nucleotides. TCRdb used MiXCR to reprocess the 5' RACE reads, holding one entry per CDR3 protein. The profile shows around 2 million distinct CDR3 sequences, 30% to 40% of them singletons. This chain connects TRBV20-1 to TRBJ1-5; D gene uncertain. The sample taken for sequencing was blood. This receptor was taken from a human donor in good health. The CDR3 region is CSARHRTGPQHF. CDR3 in DNA: TGCAGTGCCCGACATCGAACGGGGCCCCAGCATTTT.